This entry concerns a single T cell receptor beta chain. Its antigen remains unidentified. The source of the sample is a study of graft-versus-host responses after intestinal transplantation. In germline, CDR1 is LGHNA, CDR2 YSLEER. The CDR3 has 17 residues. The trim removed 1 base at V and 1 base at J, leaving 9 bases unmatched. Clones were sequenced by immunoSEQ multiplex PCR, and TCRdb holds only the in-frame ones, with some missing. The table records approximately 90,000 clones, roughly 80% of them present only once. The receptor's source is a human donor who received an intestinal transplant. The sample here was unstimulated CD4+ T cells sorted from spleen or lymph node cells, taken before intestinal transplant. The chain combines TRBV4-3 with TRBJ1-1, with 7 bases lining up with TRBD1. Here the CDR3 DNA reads TGCGCCAGCAGCCAAGTTGGGCAGGGGGTCTGGAACACTGAAGCTTTCTTT. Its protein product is CASSQVGQGVWNTEAFF.